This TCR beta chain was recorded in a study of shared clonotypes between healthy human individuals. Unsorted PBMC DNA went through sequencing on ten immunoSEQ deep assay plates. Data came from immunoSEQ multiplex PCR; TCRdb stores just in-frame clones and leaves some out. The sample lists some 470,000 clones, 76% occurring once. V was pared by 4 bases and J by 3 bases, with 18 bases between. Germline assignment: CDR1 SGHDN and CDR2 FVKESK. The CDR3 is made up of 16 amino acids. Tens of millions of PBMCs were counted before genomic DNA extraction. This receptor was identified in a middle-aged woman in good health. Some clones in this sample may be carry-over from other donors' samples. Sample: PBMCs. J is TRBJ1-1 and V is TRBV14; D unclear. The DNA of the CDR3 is TGTGCCAGCAGCCCCGGAAAGAGTTGGGGAGACACTGAAGCTTTCTTT. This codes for CASSPGKSWGDTEAFF.